This T cell receptor beta chain was observed in a study of spatial heterogeneity in lung cancer. In the study overall: From matched bulk RNA-seq came a T cell module score, which showed a strong correlation with TCR transcript counts in tumor regions. Broader study findings: The number of expanded tumor alpha and beta chains correlated with mutation number.

TCRdb processed the 5' RACE reads anew with MiXCR; each CDR3 protein has one entry. Seen here are about 3,700 distinct CDR3 sequences, about 26% observed once, and the top ten hold 14%. The time point was: sample taken at primary tumor resection. Whole RNA, isolated from tumor, nontumor lung or frozen PBMC, was sequenced without prior sorting. This clonotype showed up just once. The antigen remains unidentified. The library was prepared for alpha chains; this beta chain is a stray read, so its frequency means little. Germline CDR1 reads SEHNR; CDR2 reads FQNEAQ (reference sequence). V was trimmed by 3 bases and J by 4 bases, leaving 9 bases between them. This CDR3 comprises 14 residues.

The rearrangement uses TRBV7-9 and TRBJ1-4; no definite D call. Specimen: lung tumor tissue, collected at surgery. The TCR originated in a male donor with early-stage non-small cell lung cancer. CDR3 in amino acids: CASSLSSRNEKLFF. CDR3 nucleotide sequence: TGTGCCAGCAGCTTGTCTTCCCGTAATGAAAAACTGTTTTTT.